This T cell receptor beta chain comes out of a study of T cells in Graves' hyperthyroidism and ophthalmopathy. Regarding the study as a whole: Ophthalmopathy was predicted by the model a median of about 6.7 months ahead of onset.

Using RNA transcripts as the source, TCR beta CDR3 regions were amplified. During a first-round RT-PCR of the TCR CDR3, the HTBI primer set was used. Each CDR3 protein gets one entry after TCRdb re-called the multiplex PCR reads with MiXCR. There are roughly 580,000 distinct CDR3 sequences in the sample; around 45% occur only once, and about 7.9% lies in the top ten. The ends lost 7 bases at V and 3 bases at J; junction bases unmatched: 3. This CDR3 region has 12 residues. Germline V gives CDR1 SGHDN, CDR2 FVKESK. The study based diagnoses on clinical symptoms, serum thyroxine and TRAb, thyroid ultrasound and orbital computed tomography. This clonotype turned up a few times. The antigen is undetermined.

Sequencing input: peripheral blood or thyroid tissue (not recorded which). V gene TRBV14 combines with J gene TRBJ2-7; 7 bases line up with TRBD2. This clonotype was obtained from a woman in her late teens or twenties with Graves' hyperthyroidism. As DNA, the CDR3 is TGTGCCAGCAAGGCGGGAGACTACGAGCAGTACTTC. Translating it yields CASKAGDYEQYF.